These 14 T cell receptor beta chains came from one sample sequenced in a study of CD8+ T cells in alopecia areata. cDNA reverse transcribed from extracted RNA served as the sequencing template. Produced via immunoSEQ multiplex PCR; TCRdb's table is partial and in-frame only. The sample has approximately 130,000 clones, about 50% seen once; the top ten hold roughly a tenth. Sequenced sample: NKG2D-low CD8+ T cells sorted from blood. These receptor sequences come from a human donor with alopecia areata.

As regards this clone: The junction departs from the called germline gene at one end, perhaps through a read error. The rearrangement links TRBV30 to TRBJ2-6, with D possibly TRBD1 on 6 matching bases. The CDR3 sequence is 16 residues long. Germline values: CDR1 GTSNPN, CDR2 SVGIG (reference sequence). In DNA form, the CDR3 reads TGTGCCCGGAGTGCCACAGGGCCCTCTGGGGCCAACGTCCTGACTTTC. Translated: CARSATGPSGANVLTF.

In this sample, this clone turned up a few times. This chain uses TRBV29-1 with TRBJ2-1, with TRBD2 identical over 13 bases. The germline gives CDR1 SQVTM, CDR2 ANQGSEA. This CDR3 has 13 residues. Germline trimming cut 7 bases from V and 9 bases from J; bases unmatched to any gene: 6. The DNA of the CDR3 is TGCAGCGCTGGACTAGCGGGAGAGGCTGAGCAGTTCTTC. It specifies CSAGLAGEAEQFF.

Remarks on this clone: Within the sample, other DNA sequences also encode this same CDR3. The chain uses TRBV5-1 and TRBJ2-1; D call uncertain. The CDR3 has 12 residues. The V gene's germline CDR1 is SGHRS and CDR2 YFSETQ. Trimming cost V 6 bases and J 3 bases, with 7 bases left between them. The CDR3 loop reads CASMNSYNEQFF. Written as DNA, the CDR3 is TGCGCCAGCATGAACAGCTACAATGAGCAGTTCTTC. Based on the CDR3 plus reference TRBV5-1 and TRBJ2-1, the full variable domain is KAGVTQTPRYLIKTRGQQVTLSCSPISGHRSVSWYQQTPGQGLQFLFEYFSETQRNKGNFPGRFSGRQFSNSRSEMNVSTLELGDSALYLCASMNSYNEQFFGPGTRLTVL.

The chain uses TRBV9 and TRBJ2-1; D gene unclear. This CDR3 is 15 amino acids long. Germline values: CDR1 SGDLS, CDR2 YYNGEE. Trimming cost V 6 bases and J 0 bases, with 13 bases left between them. In nucleotides, the CDR3 is TGTGCCAGCAACGAGGACCCGAGCTCCTACAATGAGCAGTTCTTC. Protein product: CASNEDPSSYNEQFF.

This clone was seen a few times. The V and J genes are TRBV29-1 and TRBJ2-7; 8 nucleotides match TRBD1. Germline V gives CDR1 SQVTM, CDR2 ANQGSEA. This CDR3 has 13 residues. V lost 5 bases and J lost 3; bases outside the gene matches: 6. CDR3 sequence: CSVRTGNDYEQYF. In DNA, the CDR3 is TGCAGCGTTCGGACAGGGAATGACTACGAGCAGTACTTC.

This clone showed up just a few times. The gene calls are TRBV28 and TRBJ2-5; D ambiguous. CDR3 length: 11 amino acids. The germline V and J ends were trimmed by 6 bases and 4 bases, with 6 bases remaining between them. Germline assignment: CDR1 MDHEN and CDR2 SYDVKM. The CDR3: CASRMRETQYF. In DNA, the CDR3 is TGTGCCAGCAGAATGCGAGAGACCCAGTACTTC.

The gene calls are TRBV29-1 and TRBJ2-3; D may be TRBD1 (6 bases). The CDR3 runs to 15 residues. Germline CDR1 SQVTM, CDR2 ANQGSEA. V was trimmed by 5 bases and J by 0 bases, leaving 15 bases between them. In DNA, the CDR3 is TGCAGCGTTAGATTAGGACAGCCTAGCACAGATACGCAGTATTTT. Protein: CSVRLGQPSTDTQYF.

The chain joins TRBV4-1 to TRBJ2-7; perhaps TRBD1 as D (5 bases). The V end lost 1 base, the J end lost 3 bases, and 13 bases lay between the germline ends. The germline CDR1 and CDR2 sequences are MGHRA and YSYEKL. The CDR3 runs 15 residues. The CDR3 here is CASSQADSLLYEQYF. The CDR3 DNA follows: TGCGCCAGCAGCCAAGCCGACAGCCTTCTCTACGAGCAGTACTTC.

This chain links TRBV7-3 with TRBJ2-1; D not certain. Germline assignment: CDR1 SGHTA and CDR2 FQGTGA. V lost 6 bases to trimming and J lost 2 bases, with 5 bases between them. The CDR3 sequence is 12 residues long. This CDR3 reads CASRAPYNEQFF. DNA of the CDR3: TGTGCCAGCAGGGCCCCCTACAATGAGCAGTTCTTC.

This clone was picked up one time. The chain joins TRBV5-1 to TRBJ2-7; unclear D gene. CDR3 length: 13 amino acids. Deletions cut 1 base from V and 3 bases from J, with 8 bases between. The germline V gene has CDR1 SGHRS and CDR2 YFSETQ. The CDR3 loop reads CASSLTSNYEQYF. The CDR3, as DNA: TGCGCCAGCAGCTTGACCTCGAACTACGAGCAGTACTTC. The variable domain in full, completed from reference TRBV5-1 and TRBJ2-7, reads KAGVTQTPRYLIKTRGQQVTLSCSPISGHRSVSWYQQTPGQGLQFLFEYFSETQRNKGNFPGRFSGRQFSNSRSEMNVSTLELGDSALYLCASSLTSNYEQYFGPGTRLTVT.

Only a few counts were recorded for this clone. The chain uses TRBV29-1 and TRBJ2-7; D remains ambiguous. V was shortened by 1 base and J by 7 bases, with 11 bases between the two germline ends. This CDR3 spans 12 amino acids. CDR1 and CDR2 from the germline V gene are SQVTM and ANQGSEA. CDR3 amino acids: CSVEVTSREQYF. CDR3 DNA sequence: TGCAGCGTTGAAGTGACCTCCCGGGAGCAGTACTTC.

The chain links TRBV5-1 to TRBJ2-1; the D gene is possibly TRBD2 (6 bases). CDR3 size: 17 residues. Trimming took 4 bases from V and 7 from J, leaving 24 bases between them. From germline, CDR1 is SGHRS and CDR2 YFSETQ. CDR3 sequence: CASSPPALGRGTNEQFF. The CDR3 coding sequence is TGCGCCAGCAGCCCGCCCGCCCTTGGGCGGGGAACTAATGAGCAGTTCTTC.

This clone showed up just a few times. V is TRBV4-3 and J is TRBJ2-7; 8 nucleotides agree with TRBD1. Looked up from germline, CDR1 is LGHNA and CDR2 is YSLEER. The CDR3 is 14 residues long. J gave up 7 bases and V 3 bases, and 8 bases lay outside the gene matches. The CDR3 coding sequence is TGCGCCAGCAGCCAGGCGGACAGGGTGGGGGAGCAGTACTTC. It encodes CASSQADRVGEQYF.

The V call is TRBV4-3, the J call TRBJ2-5, with 8 bases aligning to TRBD1. Germline V gives CDR1 LGHNA, CDR2 YSLEER. The CDR3 runs to 17 residues. V dropped 3 bases and J dropped 1; count of bases not matched to a gene: 10. The CDR3 sequence is CASSHGIPGQVQETQYF. The DNA of the CDR3 is TGCGCCAGCAGCCATGGAATTCCGGGACAGGTCCAAGAGACCCAGTACTTC.